This entry features one T cell receptor (beta chain) sequence. The antigen remains undetermined. This may be a read error: a much more frequent sequence differs by one nucleotide. These data come from a study of glioma-infiltrating T cells. Broader study findings: Tissue-blood divergence was below expectation in non-neoplastic patients, above in gliomas. Patients with low tissue-blood divergence carried a signature set of shared blood CDR3 motifs.

Germline V CDR1 and CDR2: MDHEN, SYDVKM. This CDR3 is built from 17 residues. V lost 6 bases to trimming and J lost 0 bases, with 20 bases between them. The iRepertoire nested amplicon-rescue multiplex PCR amplified TCR alpha and beta CDR3s from RNA. TCRdb re-called the multiplex PCR reads through MiXCR, storing one row per CDR3 protein. The data show 300,000 to 450,000 distinct CDR3 sequences, with 41% seen just once and approximately 12% held by the top ten. The chain has TRBV28 and TRBJ1-1; D is ambiguous. Sequenced sample: glioma tissue, nonneoplastic brain tissue, or PBMCs (not recorded which). This TCR came from a human donor with low-grade glioma or glioblastoma, undergoing nonglioma brain surgery, or in good health (not recorded which). The CDR3 is CASRILGLTSMNTEAFF. CDR3 nucleotides: TGTGCCAGCAGGATCTTAGGACTGACTAGCATGAACACTGAAGCTTTCTTT.